Below, 28 T cell receptor beta chains from the same sample are listed, as sequenced in a study of cytomegalovirus exposure and HLA in healthy donors. Primers included in the PCR were 60 Vbeta and 13 Jbeta primers. Profiling relied on immunoSEQ multiplex PCR, and the TCRdb table lists in-frame clones only, not all of them. The profile shows tens of thousands of clones, 80% to 90% of them singletons. The specimen sequenced was PBMCs. The source of these receptors is a woman aged 25 to 39 in good health and CMV-seronegative.

For this clone: Other DNA sequences within the sample encode an identical CDR3. The V gene is TRBV2, the J gene TRBJ2-1, with TRBD2 matching 12 bases. V lost 4 bases, J lost 9 bases, and 4 bases stayed unmatched. The germline V gene encodes CDR1 SNHLY and CDR2 FYNNEI. The CDR3 loop spans 14 amino acids. CDR3 protein: CASSGLAGGGEQFF. The DNA for the CDR3 is TGTGCCAGCAGTGGTCTAGCGGGGGGGGGTGAGCAGTTCTTC.

The CDR3: CASSPGQKKSTDTQYF. The CDR3 nucleotides are TGTGCCAGCAGCCCGGGACAGAAAAAAAGCACAGATACGCAGTATTTT. This chain joins TRBV7-2 and TRBJ2-3; 7 bases are a match to TRBD1. The CDR3 has 16 residues. V lost 5 bases to trimming and J lost 0 bases; unmatched junction nucleotides: 8. Germline CDR1 reads SGHTA; CDR2 reads FQGNSA. Looking up the rest from reference TRBV7-2 and TRBJ2-3 gives the full variable domain: GAGVSQSPSNKVTEKGKDVELRCDPISGHTALYWYRQSLGQGLEFLIYFQGNSAPDKSGLPSDRFSAERTGGSVSTLTIQRTQQEDSAVYLCASSPGQKKSTDTQYFGPGTRLTVL.

The V and J genes are TRBV19 and TRBJ1-4; 8 positions agree with TRBD1. The CDR3 extends over 15 amino acids. CDR1 is LNHDA and CDR2 is SQIVND in the germline V gene (reference sequence). V was clipped by 5 bases and J by 8 bases; unmatched bases: 10. CDR3 sequence: CASSFGGQGREKLFF. The CDR3, as DNA: TGTGCCAGTAGTTTCGGCGGACAGGGACGCGAAAAACTGTTTTTT.

V is TRBV7-2 and J is TRBJ2-3, with a tentative D call TRBD2 (6 bases). V was cut by 6 bases and J by 10 bases, with 14 bases left in between. The CDR3 contains 12 residues. Germline V gives CDR1 SGHTA, CDR2 FQGNSA. CDR3 sequence (DNA): TGTGCCAGCAGACCCGGGACTCAGCCGCAGTATTTT. As protein: CASRPGTQPQYF.

Note on this clone: At one end the junction does not follow the germline gene, possibly because of a read error. The chain is built from TRBV7-9 and TRBJ1-1, with TRBD1 matching 11 bases. The CDR3 has 15 residues. Germline loops: CDR1 SEHNR, CDR2 FQNEAQ (reference sequence). CDR3 protein: CSSSSPGQGATGAFF. The CDR3 DNA is TGTTCCAGCAGCTCCCCAGGACAGGGGGCGACGGGAGCTTTCTTT.

The genes are TRBV9 and TRBJ2-2; a weak D match, TRBD2 (6 bases). The length of the CDR3 is 16 residues. Germline V gene sequence: CDR1 SGDLS, CDR2 YYNGEE. The germline V and J ends were trimmed by 0 bases and 0 bases, with 9 bases remaining between them. CDR3 in amino acids: CASSVGGLPNTGELFF. In DNA form, the CDR3 reads TGTGCCAGCAGCGTAGGAGGACTACCGAACACCGGGGAGCTGTTTTTT.

J is TRBJ1-6 and V is TRBV7-9; 8 bases align to TRBD1. Germline CDR1 and CDR2: SEHNR and FQNEAQ (reference sequence). The length of the CDR3 is 16 residues. V lost 4 bases to trimming and J lost 8 bases; unmatched junction nucleotides: 10. The CDR3 is CASSSTGQGEDSPLHF. CDR3 nucleotides: TGTGCCAGCAGCTCGACTGGACAGGGTGAGGATTCACCCCTCCACTTT.

V usage is TRBV19 and J usage is TRBJ2-7; 7 bases fit TRBD1. This CDR3 region has 13 residues. Germline-derived CDR1 and CDR2 are LNHDA and SQIVND (reference sequence). The junction had 1 base not matched to a gene; V was cut back by 3 bases and J by 2 bases. Here the CDR3 DNA reads TGTGCCAGTAGTATGACAGGGACCTACGAGCAGTACTTC. Protein: CASSMTGTYEQYF.

The rearrangement joins TRBV27 to TRBJ1-2; 9 bases align to TRBD1. This CDR3 has 14 amino acids. The V and J ends lost 6 bases and 6 bases, in that order; junction bases with no gene match: 8. Germline V CDR1 and CDR2: MNHEY, SMNVEV (reference sequence). CDR3 sequence: CASRRTGTGNGYTF. Written as DNA, the CDR3 is TGTGCCAGCAGGCGGACCGGGACAGGGAATGGCTACACCTTC.

J is TRBJ2-3 and V is TRBV11-2, with D perhaps matching TRBD2 (6 bases). Trimming took 4 bases from V and 11 from J, leaving 22 bases between them. Germline V CDR1 and CDR2: SGHAT, FQNNGV. This CDR3 has 15 residues. The CDR3 reads CASSWGGSLELRQYF. The CDR3 nucleotides are TGTGCCAGCAGCTGGGGAGGTAGTTTGGAGTTGAGGCAGTATTTT.

The chain links TRBV7-9 to TRBJ1-5, with TRBD1 identical over 9 bases. CDR3 length equals 15 residues. Per the germline V gene, CDR1 is SEHNR and CDR2 is FQNEAQ (reference sequence). With V trimmed by 0 bases and J by 5 bases, 2 bases remained unmatched. CDR3 DNA sequence: TGTGCCAGCAGCTTAGCGGGGACAGGGTATCAGCCCCAGCATTTT. Translated, it gives CASSLAGTGYQPQHF. The variable domain in full, completed from reference TRBV7-9 and TRBJ1-5, reads DTGVSQNPRHKITKRGQNVTFRCDPISEHNRLYWYRQTLGQGPEFLTYFQNEAQLEKSRLLSDRFSAERPKGSFSTLEIQRTEQGDSAMYLCASSLAGTGYQPQHFGDGTRLSIL.

As regards this clone: The identical CDR3 is also encoded by other nucleotide sequences in the sample. The chain uses TRBV4-1 and TRBJ1-2; 10 bases map to TRBD1. Germline V gene lookup returns CDR1 MGHRA and CDR2 YSYEKL. The ends lost 4 bases at V and 4 bases at J; junction bases unmatched: 3. The CDR3 runs 14 residues. Here the CDR3 reads CASSLGTGVYGYTF. The CDR3 DNA is TGCGCCAGCAGCCTCGGGACAGGGGTCTATGGCTACACCTTC.

This rearrangement joins TRBV7-2 to TRBJ2-7; TRBD2 aligns across 8 bases. Germline values: CDR1 SGHTA, CDR2 FQGNSA. The V and J ends lost 5 bases and 3 bases, in that order; junction bases with no gene match: 12. The CDR3 extends over 16 amino acids. The CDR3, as DNA: TGTGCCAGCAGCCCGAATTCTCAACTAGCGGTCTACGAGCAGTACTTC. Translation gives CASSPNSQLAVYEQYF.

A few counts support this clone. V usage is TRBV9 and J usage is TRBJ1-6; D not certain. The germline V gene encodes CDR1 SGDLS and CDR2 YYNGEE. This CDR3 spans 15 amino acids. Trimming shortened V by 0 bases and J by 5 bases, and 9 bases separated the two germline ends. CDR3 amino acids: CASSVEGGDNSPLHF. CDR3 nucleotide sequence: TGTGCCAGCAGCGTAGAGGGAGGTGATAATTCACCCCTCCACTTT.

The V call is TRBV28, the J call TRBJ1-5, with D possibly being TRBD1 (6 bases). V was clipped by 6 bases and J by 6 bases, with 15 bases between them. The germline gives CDR1 MDHEN, CDR2 SYDVKM. CDR3 length: 14 residues. CDR3 amino acids: CASRFTGFTQPQHF. In nucleotides, the CDR3 is TGTGCCAGCAGATTTACAGGGTTTACTCAGCCCCAGCATTTT.

There are a few counts of this clone. V and J are TRBV27 and TRBJ2-7; D is unclear. CDR3 length: 14 residues. V gave up 2 bases and J gave up 0 bases, with 8 bases separating them. The germline CDR1 and CDR2 sequences are MNHEY and SMNVEV (reference sequence). CDR3 in DNA: TGTGCCAGCAGTTTAAGCGCAAGCTCCTACGAGCAGTACTTC. Its protein product is CASSLSASSYEQYF.

The rearrangement joins TRBV7-2 to TRBJ1-6; 10 bases fit TRBD1. With V trimmed by 5 bases and J by 8 bases, 6 bases remained unmatched. The CDR3 has 15 amino acids. Germline lookup yields CDR1 SGHTA and CDR2 FQGNSA. The CDR3 nucleotides read TGTGCCAGCAGCCCCCGGGACAGGGGTTATTCACCCCTCCACTTT. Protein product: CASSPRDRGYSPLHF.

The rearrangement links TRBV2 to TRBJ1-2, with TRBD1 identical over 9 bases. Trimming removed 6 bases from V and 8 bases from J; junction bases left unmatched: 10. The CDR3 has 14 residues. Per germline, CDR1 SNHLY and CDR2 FYNNEI. The CDR3 DNA reads as TGTGCCAGCAGGGGCGACAGGGGGATGGACGGCTACACCTTC. Its translation: CASRGDRGMDGYTF.

The V and J genes are TRBV9 and TRBJ1-1; TRBD1 matches 10 bases. The CDR3 covers 15 residues. Germline V gene lookup returns CDR1 SGDLS and CDR2 YYNGEE. The V and J ends lost 4 bases and 1 base, in that order; junction bases with no gene match: 4. The CDR3 DNA reads as TGTGCCAGCAGCCCAGGACAGGGGGAGAACACTGAAGCTTTCTTT. Translation gives CASSPGQGENTEAFF.

V and J are TRBV9 and TRBJ1-3; D call uncertain. V lost 4 bases, J lost 2 bases, and 10 bases lay in between. The germline V gene has CDR1 SGDLS and CDR2 YYNGEE. The CDR3 runs to 14 residues. CDR3 bases: TGTGCCAGCAGCCTCACAGTAGCTGGAAACACCATATATTTT. This gives the protein CASSLTVAGNTIYF.

The rearrangement uses TRBV11-2 and TRBJ2-4; unclear D gene. The CDR3 consists of 15 residues. From germline, CDR1 is SGHAT and CDR2 FQNNGV. Between the trimmed V and J ends, which lost 4 bases and 2 bases, there was a span of 12 bases. DNA for the CDR3: TGTGCCAGCAGCTCCCGTGGGCTAACCAAAAACATTCAGTACTTC. Protein: CASSSRGLTKNIQYF.

This chain connects TRBV7-8 to TRBJ2-7, with no clear D. V was clipped by 1 base and J by 4 bases, with 8 bases between them. The CDR3 runs to 13 residues. CDR1 and CDR2 (germline): SGHVS, FQNEAQ. Written as DNA, the CDR3 is TGTGCCAGCAGCTTAGATTTCGGGTACGAGCAGTACTTC. Protein: CASSLDFGYEQYF.

The chain carries TRBV6-5 and TRBJ2-7, with 7 positions matching TRBD2. Germline V CDR1 and CDR2: MNHEY, SVGAGI. The CDR3 is made up of 14 amino acids. J gave up 2 bases and V 7 bases, and 8 bases lay outside the gene matches. The CDR3 spells CASTRQTSPYEQYF. In nucleotides, the CDR3 is TGTGCCAGCACCCGACAGACTAGCCCCTACGAGCAGTACTTC.

V gene TRBV7-8 combines with J gene TRBJ1-4; TRBD1 is a possible D gene (5 bases). The length of the CDR3 is 14 residues. Trimming stripped 2 bases from V and 4 bases from J, with 8 bases between. Germline-derived CDR1 and CDR2 are SGHVS and FQNEAQ. The CDR3 protein is CASSLQQGNEKLFF. CDR3 coding DNA: TGTGCCAGCAGCTTACAGCAGGGTAATGAAAAACTGTTTTTT.

A few counts support this clone. The rearrangement joins TRBV9 to TRBJ2-3; weak D call: TRBD1 (6 bases). CDR1 is SGDLS and CDR2 is YYNGEE in the germline V gene. Trimming took off 3 bases at V and 0 bases at J, with 17 bases between the two ends. The CDR3 is 17 residues long. The CDR3 bases are TGTGCCAGCAGCGCGTCCGGGACACTCCGAAGCACAGATACGCAGTATTTT. This gives the protein CASSASGTLRSTDTQYF.

The chain couples TRBV7-8 to TRBJ1-5, with D possibly being TRBD1 (6 bases). This CDR3 contains 16 residues. Germline lookup yields CDR1 SGHVS and CDR2 FQNEAQ. Trimming removed 4 bases from V and 4 bases from J, with 17 bases in between. The CDR3 loop is CASSSRTQGANQPQHF. In DNA, the CDR3 is TGTGCCAGCAGCTCCCGGACACAGGGTGCAAATCAGCCCCAGCATTTT.

This rearrangement joins TRBV6-4 to TRBJ2-2, with D possibly TRBD1 on 5 matching bases. This CDR3 has 14 residues. Germline assignment: CDR1 MRHNA and CDR2 SNTAGT. V was clipped by 7 bases and J by 3 bases, with 12 bases between them. The CDR3 coding sequence is TGTGCCAGCAAGCATGGGGCCGACACCGGGGAGCTGTTTTTT. Its translation: CASKHGADTGELFF.

The chain links TRBV12-2 to TRBJ2-3; the DNA was not used to check the table's D call, TRBD2. TRBV12-2 is a pseudogene segment. The CDR3 covers 19 residues. CDR3 residues: CASRYRSLGGGGAPDTQYF. The CDR3 coding sequence is TGTGCAAGTCGCTATAGATCCCTCGGTGGAGGGGGGGCCCCAGATACGCAGTATTTT.